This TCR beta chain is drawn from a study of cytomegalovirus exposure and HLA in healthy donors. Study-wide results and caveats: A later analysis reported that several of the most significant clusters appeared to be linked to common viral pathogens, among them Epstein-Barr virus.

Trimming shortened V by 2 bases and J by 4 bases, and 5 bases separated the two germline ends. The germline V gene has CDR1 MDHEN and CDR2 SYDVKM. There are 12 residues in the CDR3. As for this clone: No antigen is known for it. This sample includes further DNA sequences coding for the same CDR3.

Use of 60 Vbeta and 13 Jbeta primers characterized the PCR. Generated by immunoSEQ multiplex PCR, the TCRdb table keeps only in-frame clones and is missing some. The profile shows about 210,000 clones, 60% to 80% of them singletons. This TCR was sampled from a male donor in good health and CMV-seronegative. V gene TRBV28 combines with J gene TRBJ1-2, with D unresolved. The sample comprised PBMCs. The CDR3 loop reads CASSLDSYGYTF. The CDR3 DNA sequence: TGTGCCAGCAGTTTAGATAGCTATGGCTACACCTTC.